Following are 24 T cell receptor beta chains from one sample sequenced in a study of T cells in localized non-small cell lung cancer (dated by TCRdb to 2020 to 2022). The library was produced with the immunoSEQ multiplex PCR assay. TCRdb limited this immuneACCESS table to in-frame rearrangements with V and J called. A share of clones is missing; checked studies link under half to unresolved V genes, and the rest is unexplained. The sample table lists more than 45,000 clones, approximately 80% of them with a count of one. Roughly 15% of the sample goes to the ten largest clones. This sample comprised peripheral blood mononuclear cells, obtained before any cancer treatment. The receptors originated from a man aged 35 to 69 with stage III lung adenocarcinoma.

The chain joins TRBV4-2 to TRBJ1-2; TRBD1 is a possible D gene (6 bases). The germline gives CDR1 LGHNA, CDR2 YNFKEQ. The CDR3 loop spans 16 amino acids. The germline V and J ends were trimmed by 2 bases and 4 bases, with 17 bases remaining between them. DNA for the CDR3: TGTGCCAGCAGCCAACTCGGGGGGGGCACGTCCTATGGCTACACCTTC. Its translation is CASSQLGGGTSYGYTF.

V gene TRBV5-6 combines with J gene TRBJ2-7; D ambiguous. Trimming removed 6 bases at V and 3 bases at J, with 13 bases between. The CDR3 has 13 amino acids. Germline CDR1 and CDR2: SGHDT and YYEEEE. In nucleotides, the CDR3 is TGTGCCAGCACCTTCTATGGCGGCTACGAGCAGTACTTC. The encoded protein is CASTFYGGYEQYF.

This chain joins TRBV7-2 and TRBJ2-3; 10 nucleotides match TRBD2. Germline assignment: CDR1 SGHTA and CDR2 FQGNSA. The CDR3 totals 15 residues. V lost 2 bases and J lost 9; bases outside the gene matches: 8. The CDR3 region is CASSLSGGARETQYF. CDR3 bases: TGTGCCAGCAGCTTAAGCGGGGGGGCCCGGGAAACGCAGTATTTT.

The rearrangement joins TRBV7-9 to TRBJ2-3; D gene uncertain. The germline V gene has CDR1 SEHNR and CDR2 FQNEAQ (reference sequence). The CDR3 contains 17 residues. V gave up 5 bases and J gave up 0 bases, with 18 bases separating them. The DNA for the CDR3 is TGTGCCAGCAGCCCCCCTTTTAGAAGCCCGAGCACAGATACGCAGTATTTT. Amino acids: CASSPPFRSPSTDTQYF.

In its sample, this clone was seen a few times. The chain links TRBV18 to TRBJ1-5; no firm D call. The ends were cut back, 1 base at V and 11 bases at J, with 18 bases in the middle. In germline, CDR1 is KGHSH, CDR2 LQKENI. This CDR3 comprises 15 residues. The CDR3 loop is CASSPLSLAEGAQHF. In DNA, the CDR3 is TGTGCCAGCTCACCACTAAGCCTTGCGGAGGGAGCCCAGCATTTT.

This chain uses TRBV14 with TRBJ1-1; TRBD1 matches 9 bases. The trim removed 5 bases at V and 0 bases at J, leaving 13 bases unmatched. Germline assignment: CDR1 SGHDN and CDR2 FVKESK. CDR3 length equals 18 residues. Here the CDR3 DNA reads TGTGCCAGCAGCAGGGGACTTCGACAGGGGGTCATGAACACTGAAGCTTTCTTT. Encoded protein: CASSRGLRQGVMNTEAFF.

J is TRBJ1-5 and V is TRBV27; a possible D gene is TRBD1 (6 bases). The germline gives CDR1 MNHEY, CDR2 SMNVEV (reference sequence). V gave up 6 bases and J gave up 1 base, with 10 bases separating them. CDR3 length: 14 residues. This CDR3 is CASRQGRSNQPQHF. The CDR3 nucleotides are TGTGCCAGCAGACAGGGCCGGAGCAATCAGCCCCAGCATTTT.

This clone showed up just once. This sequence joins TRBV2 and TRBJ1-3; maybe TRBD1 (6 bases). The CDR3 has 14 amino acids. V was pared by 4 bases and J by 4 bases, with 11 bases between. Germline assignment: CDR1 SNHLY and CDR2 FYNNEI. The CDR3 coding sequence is TGTGCCAGCAGTGTACAGGGATCGGGAAACACCATATATTTT. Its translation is CASSVQGSGNTIYF.

CDR3 DNA: TGTGCCAGCAGCCTCTCCTTGCTCGGGGAGCAGTACTTC. Residues: CASSLSLLGEQYF. This chain joins TRBV9 and TRBJ2-7; no clear D gene. Germline lookup yields CDR1 SGDLS and CDR2 YYNGEE. Trimming left V 4 bases short and J 7 bases short, with 15 bases between. This CDR3 comprises 13 residues.

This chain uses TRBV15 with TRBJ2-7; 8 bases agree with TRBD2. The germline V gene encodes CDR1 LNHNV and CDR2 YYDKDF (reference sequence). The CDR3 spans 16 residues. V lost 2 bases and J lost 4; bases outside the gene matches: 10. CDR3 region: CATSRSLGGGGYEQYF. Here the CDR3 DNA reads TGTGCCACCAGCAGATCCCTCGGGGGGGGAGGGTACGAGCAGTACTTC.

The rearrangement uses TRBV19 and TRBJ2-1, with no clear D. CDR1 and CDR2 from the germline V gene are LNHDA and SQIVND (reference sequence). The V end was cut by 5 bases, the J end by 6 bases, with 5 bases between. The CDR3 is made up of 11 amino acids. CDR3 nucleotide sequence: TGTGCCAGTAGTCTCGTCAATGAGCAGTTCTTC. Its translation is CASSLVNEQFF.

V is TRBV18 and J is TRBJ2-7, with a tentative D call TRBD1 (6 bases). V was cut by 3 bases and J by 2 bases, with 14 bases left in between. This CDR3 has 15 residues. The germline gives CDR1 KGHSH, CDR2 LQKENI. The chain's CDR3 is CASSPRTALTYEQYF. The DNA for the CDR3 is TGTGCCAGCTCACCCCGGACAGCCCTAACCTACGAGCAGTACTTC.

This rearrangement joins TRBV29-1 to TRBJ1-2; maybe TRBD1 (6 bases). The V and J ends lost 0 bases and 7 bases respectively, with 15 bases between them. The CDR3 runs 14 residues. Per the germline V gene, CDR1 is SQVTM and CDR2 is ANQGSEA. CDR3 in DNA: TGCAGCGTTGAAGATCTGGGGGCGATGGTTGGCTACACCTTC. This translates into CSVEDLGAMVGYTF.

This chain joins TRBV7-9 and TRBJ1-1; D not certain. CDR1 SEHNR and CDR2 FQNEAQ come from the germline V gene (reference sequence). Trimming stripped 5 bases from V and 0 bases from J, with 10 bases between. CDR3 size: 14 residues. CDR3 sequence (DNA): TGTGCCAGCAGCCCCGGGGAGATGAACACTGAAGCTTTCTTT. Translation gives CASSPGEMNTEAFF.

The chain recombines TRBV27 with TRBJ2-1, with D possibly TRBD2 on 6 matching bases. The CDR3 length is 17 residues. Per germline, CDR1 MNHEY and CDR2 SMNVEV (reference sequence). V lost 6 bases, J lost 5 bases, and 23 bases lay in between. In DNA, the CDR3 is TGTGCCAGCAGGCTAAACCCTCTAGCGCAAGGTGACAATGAGCAGTTCTTC. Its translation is CASRLNPLAQGDNEQFF.

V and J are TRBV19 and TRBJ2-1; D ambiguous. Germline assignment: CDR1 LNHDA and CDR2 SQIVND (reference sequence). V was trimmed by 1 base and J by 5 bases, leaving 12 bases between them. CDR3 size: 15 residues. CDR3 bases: TGTGCCAGTAGTATAGTACACAGAGGTCACAATGAGCAGTTCTTC. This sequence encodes CASSIVHRGHNEQFF.

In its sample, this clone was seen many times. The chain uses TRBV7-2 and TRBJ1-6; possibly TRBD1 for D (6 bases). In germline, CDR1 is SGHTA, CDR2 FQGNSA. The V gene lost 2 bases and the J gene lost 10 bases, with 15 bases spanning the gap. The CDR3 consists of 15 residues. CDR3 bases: TGTGCCAGCAGCTTATTAGGGACATTAGGCTCACCCCTCCACTTT. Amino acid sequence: CASSLLGTLGSPLHF.

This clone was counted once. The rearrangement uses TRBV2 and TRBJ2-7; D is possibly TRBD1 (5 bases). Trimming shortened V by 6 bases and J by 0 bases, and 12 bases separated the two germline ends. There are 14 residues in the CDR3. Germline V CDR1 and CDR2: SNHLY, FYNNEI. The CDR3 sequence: CASSPTVTSYEQYF. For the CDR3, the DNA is TGTGCCAGCAGCCCGACAGTGACCTCCTACGAGCAGTACTTC.

The CDR3 DNA reads TGTGCCAGCGAGGATGGGGCGGTCGGCACTGAAGCTTTCTTT. This translates into CASEDGAVGTEAFF. This chain uses TRBV2 with TRBJ1-1; a weak D match, TRBD1 (5 bases). V lost 8 bases and J 4 bases, leaving 17 bases between the germline ends. Germline V lookup: CDR1 SNHLY, CDR2 FYNNEI. The CDR3 consists of 14 residues.

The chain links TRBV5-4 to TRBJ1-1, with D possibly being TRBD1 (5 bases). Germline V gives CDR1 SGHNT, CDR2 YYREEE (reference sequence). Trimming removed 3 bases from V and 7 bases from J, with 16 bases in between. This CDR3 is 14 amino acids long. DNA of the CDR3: TGTGCCAGCAGCTCTGACAGAGGGGTGGTTGAAGCTTTCTTT. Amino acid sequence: CASSSDRGVVEAFF.

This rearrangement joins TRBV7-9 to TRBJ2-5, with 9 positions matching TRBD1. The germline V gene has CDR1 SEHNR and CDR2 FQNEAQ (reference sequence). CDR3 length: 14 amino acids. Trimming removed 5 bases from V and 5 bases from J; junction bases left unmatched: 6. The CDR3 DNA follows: TGTGCCAGCAGCCCGGGACAGGGAAGGGAGACCCAGTACTTC. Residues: CASSPGQGRETQYF.

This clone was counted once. The CDR3 sequence: CASSSTGTGGNGYTF. The CDR3 bases are TGTGCCAGCAGCTCTACCGGGACAGGGGGCAATGGCTACACCTTC. The J gene is TRBJ1-2, the V gene TRBV11-2; 12 bases fit TRBD1. This CDR3 contains 15 residues. Losses at the gene ends were 4 bases for V and 6 bases for J; bases not matched to a gene: 6. Germline assignment: CDR1 SGHAT and CDR2 FQNNGV.

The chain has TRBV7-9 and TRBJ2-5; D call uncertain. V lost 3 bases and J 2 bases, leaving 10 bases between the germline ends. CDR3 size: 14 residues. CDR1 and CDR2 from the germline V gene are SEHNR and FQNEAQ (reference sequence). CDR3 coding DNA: TGTGCCAGCAGCTTTTTCACGGTACAAGAGACCCAGTACTTC. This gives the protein CASSFFTVQETQYF.

As DNA, the CDR3 is TGTGCCAGCAGTCAAATAGCGGGACTAGCGGACAATGAGCAGTTCTTC. Amino acids: CASSQIAGLADNEQFF. The rearrangement uses TRBV11-2 and TRBJ2-1; 11 bases match TRBD2. With V trimmed by 6 bases and J by 5 bases, 9 bases remained unmatched. The CDR3 runs 16 residues. CDR1 SGHAT and CDR2 FQNNGV come from the germline V gene.